This TCR beta chain was captured in a study of blood T cell repertoires in COVID-19. Study context: Sites in the United States, Italy and Spain provided acute and convalescent COVID-19 samples. From T cells, B-cell-depleted T cells, or PBMCs came the material, which was cDNA or gDNA.

This CDR3 has 15 amino acids. Germline V gene lookup returns CDR1 MNHNY and CDR2 SVGAGI (reference sequence). The V gene end was trimmed by 6 bases and the J gene end by 1 base; junction bases not matched to a gene: 7. Notes on this clone: The sample carries other DNA sequences with the same CDR3.

Per the original data handling: Amplification with reference gene primers provided the estimates of nucleated cell counts. Sequencing used immunoSEQ multiplex PCR; TCRdb keeps in-frame clones, though not all of them. The V and J calls and the clone size are those of that table, but D and trimming were determined from the DNA. The sample comprises around 240,000 clones, 80% to 90% of which are singletons, and 1.2% to 1.5% rests with the top ten. Sequences were obtained from peripheral blood. This rearrangement joins TRBV6-6 to TRBJ2-7, with 9 positions matching TRBD1. The source is a woman in her 40s who had recovered from COVID-19. CDR3 coding DNA: TGTGCCAGCAGCCCCGGGACAGGGTTTTCCTACGAGCAGTACTTC. Residues: CASSPGTGFSYEQYF.